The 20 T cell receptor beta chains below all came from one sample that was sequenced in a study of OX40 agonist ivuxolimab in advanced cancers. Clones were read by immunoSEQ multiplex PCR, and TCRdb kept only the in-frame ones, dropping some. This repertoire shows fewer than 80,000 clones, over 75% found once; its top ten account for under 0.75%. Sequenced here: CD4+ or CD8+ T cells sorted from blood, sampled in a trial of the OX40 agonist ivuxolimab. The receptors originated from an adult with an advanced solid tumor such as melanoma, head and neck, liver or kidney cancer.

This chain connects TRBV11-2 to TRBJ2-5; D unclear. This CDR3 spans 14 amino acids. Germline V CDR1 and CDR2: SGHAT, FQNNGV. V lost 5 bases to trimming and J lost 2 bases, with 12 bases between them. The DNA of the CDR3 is TGTGCCAGCAGCGTAGGCGGAGCACAAGAGACCCAGTACTTC. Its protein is CASSVGGAQETQYF.

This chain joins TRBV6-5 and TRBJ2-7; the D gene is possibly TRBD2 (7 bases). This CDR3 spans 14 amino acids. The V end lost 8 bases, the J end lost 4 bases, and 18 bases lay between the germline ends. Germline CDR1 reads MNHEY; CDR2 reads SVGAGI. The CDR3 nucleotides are TGTGCCAGCTCCGAAGAGGGGGGGCGGTACGAGCAGTACTTC. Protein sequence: CASSEEGGRYEQYF.

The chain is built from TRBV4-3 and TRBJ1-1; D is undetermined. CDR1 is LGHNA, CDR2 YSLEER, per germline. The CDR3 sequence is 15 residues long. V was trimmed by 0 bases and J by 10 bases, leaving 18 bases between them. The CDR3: CASSQDIGKGFAAFF. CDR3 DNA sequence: TGCGCCAGCAGCCAAGATATTGGGAAAGGGTTCGCAGCTTTCTTT.

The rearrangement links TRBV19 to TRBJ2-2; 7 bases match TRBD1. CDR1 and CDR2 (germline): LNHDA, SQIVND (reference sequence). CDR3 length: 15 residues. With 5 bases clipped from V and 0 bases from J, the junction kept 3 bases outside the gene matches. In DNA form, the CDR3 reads TGTGCCAGTAGTGGGGGACAGTCGAACACCGGGGAGCTGTTTTTT. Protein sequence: CASSGGQSNTGELFF.

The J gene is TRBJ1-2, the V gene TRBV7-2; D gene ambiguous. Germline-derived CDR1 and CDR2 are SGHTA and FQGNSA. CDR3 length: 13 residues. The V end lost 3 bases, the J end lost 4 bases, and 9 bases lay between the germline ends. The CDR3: CASSFGGLYGYTF. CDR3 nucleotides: TGTGCCAGCAGCTTCGGCGGTCTCTATGGCTACACCTTC.

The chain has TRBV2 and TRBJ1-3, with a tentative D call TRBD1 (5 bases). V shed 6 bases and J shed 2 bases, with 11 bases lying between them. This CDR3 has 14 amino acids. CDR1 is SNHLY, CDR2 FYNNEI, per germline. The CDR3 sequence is CASREGIPGNTIYF. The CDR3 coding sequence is TGTGCCAGCAGGGAGGGGATACCTGGAAACACCATATATTTT. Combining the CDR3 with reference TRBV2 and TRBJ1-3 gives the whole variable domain EPEVTQTPSHQVTQMGQEVILRCVPISNHLYFYWYRQILGQKVEFLVSFYNNEISEKSEIFDDQFSVERPDGSNFTLKIRSTKLEDSAMYFCASREGIPGNTIYFGEGSWLTVV.

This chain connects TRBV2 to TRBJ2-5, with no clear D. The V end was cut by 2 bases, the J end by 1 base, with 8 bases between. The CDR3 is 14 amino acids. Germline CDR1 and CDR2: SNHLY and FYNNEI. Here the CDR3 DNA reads TGTGCCAGCAGTGAACTCACAGCCCAAGAGACCCAGTACTTC. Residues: CASSELTAQETQYF.

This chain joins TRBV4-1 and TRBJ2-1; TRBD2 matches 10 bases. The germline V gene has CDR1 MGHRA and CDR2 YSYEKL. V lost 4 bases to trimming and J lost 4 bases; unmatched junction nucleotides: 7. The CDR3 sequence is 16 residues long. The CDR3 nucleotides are TGCGCCAGCAGCCGGCTAGCGGGGGACGCATACAATGAGCAGTTCTTC. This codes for CASSRLAGDAYNEQFF.

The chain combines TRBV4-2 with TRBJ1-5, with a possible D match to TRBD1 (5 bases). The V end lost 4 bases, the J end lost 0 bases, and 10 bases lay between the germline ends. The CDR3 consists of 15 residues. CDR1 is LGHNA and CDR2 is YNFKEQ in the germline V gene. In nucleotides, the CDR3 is TGTGCCAGCAGCCGAGACAGAGATAGCAATCAGCCCCAGCATTTT. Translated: CASSRDRDSNQPQHF.

CDR3 nucleotide sequence: TGTGCTAGTGGATCAGGGGGCACCTTCTCTGGGGCCAACGTCCTGACTTTC. This sequence encodes CASGSGGTFSGANVLTF. V usage is TRBV12-5 and J usage is TRBJ2-6; 8 bases align to TRBD1. The CDR3 consists of 17 residues. Germline V CDR1 and CDR2: LGHNT, FRNRAP. V was clipped by 6 bases and J by 0 bases; unmatched bases: 7.

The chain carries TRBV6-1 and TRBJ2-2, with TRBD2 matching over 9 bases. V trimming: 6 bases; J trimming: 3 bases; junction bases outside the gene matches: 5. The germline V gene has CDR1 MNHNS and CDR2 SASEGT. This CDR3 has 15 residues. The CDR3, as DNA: TGTGCCAGCAGGTTAATAGCGGGGGACACCGGGGAGCTGTTTTTT. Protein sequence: CASRLIAGDTGELFF.

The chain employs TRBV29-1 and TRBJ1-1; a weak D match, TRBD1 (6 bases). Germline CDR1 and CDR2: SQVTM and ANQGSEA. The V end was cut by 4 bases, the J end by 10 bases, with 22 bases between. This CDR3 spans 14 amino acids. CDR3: CSVGLSDRSGSAFF. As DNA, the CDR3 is TGCAGCGTTGGCTTATCAGACAGGTCCGGTTCAGCTTTCTTT. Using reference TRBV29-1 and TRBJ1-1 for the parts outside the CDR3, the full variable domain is SAVISQKPSRDICQRGTSLTIQCQVDSQVTMMFWYRQQPGQSLTLIATANQGSEATYESGFVIDKFPISRPNLTFSTLTVSNMSPEDSSIYLCSVGLSDRSGSAFFGQGTRLTVV.

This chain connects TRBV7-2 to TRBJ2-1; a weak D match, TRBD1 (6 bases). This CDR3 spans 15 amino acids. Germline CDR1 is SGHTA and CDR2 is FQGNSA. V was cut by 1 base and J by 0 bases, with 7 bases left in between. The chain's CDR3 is CASSLDRDSYNEQFF. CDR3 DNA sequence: TGTGCCAGCAGCTTAGACAGGGACTCCTACAATGAGCAGTTCTTC.

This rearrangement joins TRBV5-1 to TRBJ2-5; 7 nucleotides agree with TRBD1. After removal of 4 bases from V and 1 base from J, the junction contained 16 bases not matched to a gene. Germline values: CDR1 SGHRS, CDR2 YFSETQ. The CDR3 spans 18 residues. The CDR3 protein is CASSPGTDIPSRQETQYF. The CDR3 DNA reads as TGCGCCAGCAGCCCTGGGACAGATATACCTTCCCGCCAAGAGACCCAGTACTTC.

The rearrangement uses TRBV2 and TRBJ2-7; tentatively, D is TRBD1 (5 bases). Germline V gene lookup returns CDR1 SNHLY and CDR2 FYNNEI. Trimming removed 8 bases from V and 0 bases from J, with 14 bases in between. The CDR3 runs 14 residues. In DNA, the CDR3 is TGTGCCAGCCACGAGACAGTGAGCTCCTACGAGCAGTACTTC. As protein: CASHETVSSYEQYF.

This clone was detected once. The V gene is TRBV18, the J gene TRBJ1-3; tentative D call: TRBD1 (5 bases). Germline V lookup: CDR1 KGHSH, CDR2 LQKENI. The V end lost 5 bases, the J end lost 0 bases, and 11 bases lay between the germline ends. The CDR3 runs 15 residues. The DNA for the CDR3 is TGTGCCAGCTCATCCGGGACGGACTCTGGAAACACCATATATTTT. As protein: CASSSGTDSGNTIYF. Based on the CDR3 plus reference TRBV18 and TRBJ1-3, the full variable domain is NAGVMQNPRHLVRRRGQEARLRCSPMKGHSHVYWYRQLPEEGLKFMVYLQKENIIDESGMPKERFSAEFPKEGPSILRIQQVVRGDSAAYFCASSSGTDSGNTIYFGEGSWLTVV.

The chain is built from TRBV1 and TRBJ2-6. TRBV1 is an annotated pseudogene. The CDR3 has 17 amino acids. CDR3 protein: CTSSRPGLQSRANVLTF. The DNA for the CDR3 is TGCACCAGCAGCCGTCCTGGTTTGCAAAGTCGGGCCAACGTCCTGACTTTC.

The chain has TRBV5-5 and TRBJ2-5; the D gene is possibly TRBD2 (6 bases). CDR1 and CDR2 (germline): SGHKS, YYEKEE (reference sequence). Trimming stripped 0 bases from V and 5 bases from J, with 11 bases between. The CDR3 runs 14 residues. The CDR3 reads CASSLARDRETQYF. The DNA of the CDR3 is TGTGCCAGCAGCTTGGCGCGGGATCGCGAGACCCAGTACTTC.

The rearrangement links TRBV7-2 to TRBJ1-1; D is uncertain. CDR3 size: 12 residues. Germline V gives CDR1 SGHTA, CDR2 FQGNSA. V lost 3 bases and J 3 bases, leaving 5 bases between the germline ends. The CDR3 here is CASSFSYTEAFF. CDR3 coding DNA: TGTGCCAGCAGCTTTAGTTACACTGAAGCTTTCTTT. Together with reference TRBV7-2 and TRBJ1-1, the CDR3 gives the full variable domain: GAGVSQSPSNKVTEKGKDVELRCDPISGHTALYWYRQSLGQGLEFLIYFQGNSAPDKSGLPSDRFSAERTGGSVSTLTIQRTQQEDSAVYLCASSFSYTEAFFGQGTRLTVV.

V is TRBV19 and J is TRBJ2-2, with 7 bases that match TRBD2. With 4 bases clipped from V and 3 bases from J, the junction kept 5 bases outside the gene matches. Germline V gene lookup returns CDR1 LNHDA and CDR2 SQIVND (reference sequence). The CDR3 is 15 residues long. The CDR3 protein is CASSTRGWDTGELFF. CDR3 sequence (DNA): TGTGCCAGTAGTACGCGGGGGTGGGACACCGGGGAGCTGTTTTTT.